The 9 T cell receptor beta chains below come from one sample, sequenced in a study of blood T cell repertoires in COVID-19. Sequenced by immunoSEQ multiplex PCR; TCRdb stores in-frame clones only, minus some. Among 300,000 to 450,000 clones, about nine tenths were seen once, and the ten largest hold 1%. Sequencing was carried out using PBMCs or T cells enriched from blood (not recorded which). These receptors all come from a young woman who had been exposed to COVID-19.

The V call is TRBV11-2, the J call TRBJ1-4, with unresolved D. This CDR3 is 18 amino acids long. Germline CDR1 SGHAT, CDR2 FQNNGV. V shed 0 bases and J shed 1 base, with 15 bases lying between them. CDR3 sequence: CASSLDGVGGRTNEKLFF. In DNA form, the CDR3 reads TGTGCCAGCAGCTTAGATGGGGTAGGAGGGCGAACTAATGAAAAACTGTTTTTT.

The J gene is TRBJ2-1, the V gene TRBV2; D is unclear. V was cut by 5 bases and J by 6 bases, with 20 bases left in between. The CDR3 covers 16 residues. Germline V CDR1 and CDR2: SNHLY, FYNNEI. DNA of the CDR3: TGTGCCAGCAGTCTCGAACTCGCCTCCTTTCGCAATGAGCAGTTCTTC. The encoded protein is CASSLELASFRNEQFF.

The CDR3 spells CASKGGDRDYEKLFF. The CDR3 DNA sequence: TGTGCCAGCAAAGGGGGGGACAGGGATTATGAAAAACTGTTTTTT. The J gene is TRBJ1-4, the V gene TRBV28; TRBD1 aligns across 9 bases. This CDR3 region has 15 residues. Germline trimming cut 7 bases from V and 6 bases from J; bases unmatched to any gene: 9. Per the germline V gene, CDR1 is MDHEN and CDR2 is SYDVKM.

The chain joins TRBV9 to TRBJ1-2; TRBD1 matches 7 bases. There are 15 residues in the CDR3. Germline CDR1 SGDLS, CDR2 YYNGEE. J gave up 0 bases and V 3 bases, and 5 bases lay outside the gene matches. The CDR3 DNA reads TGTGCCAGCAGCGCGTCTACAGGGGCTAACTATGGCTACACCTTC. Amino acid sequence: CASSASTGANYGYTF.

For the CDR3, the DNA is TGTGCCAGCAGGACCGGGACAGATCGTGACGAGCAGTACTTC. Protein: CASRTGTDRDEQYF. The rearrangement links TRBV28 to TRBJ2-7; TRBD1 matches at 7 bases. The germline V gene has CDR1 MDHEN and CDR2 SYDVKM. The V segment lost 6 bases and the J segment 5 bases; nucleotides outside the gene matches: 10. The CDR3 has 14 residues.

The CDR3 protein is CASSSDMTTEAFF. CDR3 bases: TGTGCCAGCAGCTCGGACATGACTACTGAAGCTTTCTTT. V gene TRBV7-3 combines with J gene TRBJ1-1, with D maybe TRBD1 (5 bases). CDR1 is SGHTA, CDR2 FQGTGA, per germline. The CDR3 covers 13 residues. The germline V and J ends were trimmed by 4 bases and 5 bases, with 11 bases remaining between them.

The chain joins TRBV10-3 to TRBJ1-1, with D hard to call. The germline V and J ends were trimmed by 4 bases and 10 bases, with 16 bases remaining between them. The germline V gene encodes CDR1 ENHRY and CDR2 SYGVKD. CDR3 length: 13 amino acids. DNA of the CDR3: TGTGCCATCAGTGGGCGGGCGTCTGAGGGAGCTTTCTTT. As protein: CAISGRASEGAFF.

This sequence joins TRBV30 and TRBJ1-5; 7 bases line up with TRBD1. CDR1 is GTSNPN, CDR2 SVGIG, per germline (reference sequence). The CDR3 is made up of 13 amino acids. V was clipped by 3 bases and J by 7 bases; unmatched bases: 6. The CDR3 spells CAWSPGTAQPQHF. For the CDR3, the DNA is TGTGCCTGGAGCCCCGGGACAGCCCAGCCCCAGCATTTT. Full variable domain (outside the CDR3, taken from reference TRBV30 and TRBJ1-5): SQTIHQWPATLVQPVGSPLSLECTVEGTSNPNLYWYRQAAGRGLQLLFYSVGIGQISSEVPQNLSASRPQDRQFILSSKKLLLSDSGFYLCAWSPGTAQPQHFGDGTRLSIL.

Only one count was recorded for this clone. The chain joins TRBV20-1 to TRBJ1-6; D gene unclear. With 4 bases removed from V and 13 bases from J, the gap between germline ends came to 2 bases. The CDR3 has 8 amino acids. The germline CDR1 and CDR2 sequences are DFQATT and SNEGSKA (reference sequence). CDR3 DNA: TGCAGTGCTACTCCCCTCCACTTT. Protein sequence: CSATPLHF.